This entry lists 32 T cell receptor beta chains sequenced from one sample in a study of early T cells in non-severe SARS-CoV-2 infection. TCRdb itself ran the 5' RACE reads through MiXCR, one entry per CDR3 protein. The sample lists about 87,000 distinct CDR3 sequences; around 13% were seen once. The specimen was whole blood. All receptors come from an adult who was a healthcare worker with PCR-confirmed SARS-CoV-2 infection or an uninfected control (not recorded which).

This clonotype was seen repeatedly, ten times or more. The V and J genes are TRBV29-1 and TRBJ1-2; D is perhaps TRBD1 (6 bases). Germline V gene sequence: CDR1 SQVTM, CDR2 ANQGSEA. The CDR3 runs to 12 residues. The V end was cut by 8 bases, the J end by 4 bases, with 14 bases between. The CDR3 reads CSLLRQAYGYTF. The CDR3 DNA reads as TGCAGCTTGTTACGACAGGCCTATGGCTACACCTTC.

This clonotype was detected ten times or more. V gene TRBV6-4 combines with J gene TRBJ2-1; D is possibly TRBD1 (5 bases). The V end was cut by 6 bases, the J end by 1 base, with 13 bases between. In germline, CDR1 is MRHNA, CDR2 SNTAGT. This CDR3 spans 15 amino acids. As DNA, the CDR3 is TGTGCCAGCAGACAGGTAGCTGGGTCCTACAATGAGCAGTTCTTC. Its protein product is CASRQVAGSYNEQFF.

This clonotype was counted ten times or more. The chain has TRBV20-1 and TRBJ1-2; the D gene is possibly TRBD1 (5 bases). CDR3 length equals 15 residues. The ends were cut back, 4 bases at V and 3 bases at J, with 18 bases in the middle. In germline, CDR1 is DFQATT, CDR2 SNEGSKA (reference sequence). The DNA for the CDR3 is TGCAGTGCTATTTACCCCGGGACTTTACACTATGGCTACACCTTC. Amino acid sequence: CSAIYPGTLHYGYTF.

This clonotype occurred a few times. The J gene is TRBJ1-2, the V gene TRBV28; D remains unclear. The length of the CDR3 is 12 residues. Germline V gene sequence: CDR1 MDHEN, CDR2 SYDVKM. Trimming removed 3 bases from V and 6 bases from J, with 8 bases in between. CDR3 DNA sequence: TGTGCCAGCAGTTTGGAACAGCATGGCTACACCTTC. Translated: CASSLEQHGYTF.

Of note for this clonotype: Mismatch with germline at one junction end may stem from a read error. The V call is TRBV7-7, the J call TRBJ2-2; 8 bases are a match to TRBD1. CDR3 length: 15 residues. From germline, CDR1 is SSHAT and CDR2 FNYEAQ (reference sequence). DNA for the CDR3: TGTGCTAGCAGCTCCGGACAGGGAGGTGGCGGGGAGCTGTTTTTT. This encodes CASSSGQGGGGELFF.

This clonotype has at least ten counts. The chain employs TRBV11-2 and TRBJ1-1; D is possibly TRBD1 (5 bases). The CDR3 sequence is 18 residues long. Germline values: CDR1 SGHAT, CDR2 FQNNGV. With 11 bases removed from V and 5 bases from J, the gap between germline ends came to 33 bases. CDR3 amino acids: CASCVHLGLAGITTEAFF. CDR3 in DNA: TGTGCCTCTTGTGTTCATTTGGGACTTGCGGGCATCACTACTGAAGCTTTCTTT.

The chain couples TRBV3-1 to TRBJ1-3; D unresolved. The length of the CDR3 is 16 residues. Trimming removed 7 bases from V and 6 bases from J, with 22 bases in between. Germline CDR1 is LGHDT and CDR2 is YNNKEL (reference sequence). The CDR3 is CASTSPSAERANTIYF. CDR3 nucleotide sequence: TGTGCCAGCACGTCACCCTCCGCGGAGAGAGCAAACACCATATATTTT.

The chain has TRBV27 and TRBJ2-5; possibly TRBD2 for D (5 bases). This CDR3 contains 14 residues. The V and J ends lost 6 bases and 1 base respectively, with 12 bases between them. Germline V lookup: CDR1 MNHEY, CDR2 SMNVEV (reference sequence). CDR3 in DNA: TGTGCCAGCAGCCCCACTAGACGCCAAGAGACCCAGTACTTC. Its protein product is CASSPTRRQETQYF.

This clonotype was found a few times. CDR3 in amino acids: CASSARGGTTGQAFF. CDR3 nucleotide sequence: TGTGCCAGCAGTGCCCGAGGAGGGACAACGGGACAAGCTTTCTTT. The V gene is TRBV25-1, the J gene TRBJ1-1; tentative D call: TRBD1 (6 bases). Germline V lookup: CDR1 MGHDK, CDR2 SYGVNS. Trimming left V 4 bases short and J 9 bases short, with 21 bases between. The CDR3 has 15 residues.

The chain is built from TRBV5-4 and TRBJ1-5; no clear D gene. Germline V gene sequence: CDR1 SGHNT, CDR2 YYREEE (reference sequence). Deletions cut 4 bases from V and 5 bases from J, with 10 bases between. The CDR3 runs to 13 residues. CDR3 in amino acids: CASSQDQDQPQHF. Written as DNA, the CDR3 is TGTGCCAGCAGCCAGGATCAAGATCAGCCCCAGCATTTT.

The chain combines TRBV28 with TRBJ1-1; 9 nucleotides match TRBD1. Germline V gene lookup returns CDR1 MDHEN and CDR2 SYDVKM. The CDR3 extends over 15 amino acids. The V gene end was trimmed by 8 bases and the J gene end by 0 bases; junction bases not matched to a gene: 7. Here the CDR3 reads CASYPTGGLNTEAFF. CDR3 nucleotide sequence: TGTGCCAGCTACCCGACAGGGGGGTTGAACACTGAAGCTTTCTTT. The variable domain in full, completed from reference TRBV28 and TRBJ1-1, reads DVKVTQSSRYLVKRTGEKVFLECVQDMDHENMFWYRQDPGLGLRLIYFSYDVKMKEKGDIPEGYSVSREKKERFSLILESASTNQTSMYLCASYPTGGLNTEAFFGQGTRLTVV.

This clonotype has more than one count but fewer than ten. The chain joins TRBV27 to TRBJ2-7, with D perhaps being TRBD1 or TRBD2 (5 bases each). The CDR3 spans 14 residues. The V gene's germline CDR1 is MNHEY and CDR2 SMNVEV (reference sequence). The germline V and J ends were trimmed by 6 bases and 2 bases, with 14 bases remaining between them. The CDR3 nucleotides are TGTGCCAGCAGGCTCGGGACGGTCCCCTACGAGCAGTACTTC. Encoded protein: CASRLGTVPYEQYF.

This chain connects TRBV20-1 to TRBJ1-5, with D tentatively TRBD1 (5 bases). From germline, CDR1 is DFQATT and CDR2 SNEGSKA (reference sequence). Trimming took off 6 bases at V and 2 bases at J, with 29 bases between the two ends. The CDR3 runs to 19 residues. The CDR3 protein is CSASFRGGRAWGGNQPQHF. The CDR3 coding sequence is TGCAGTGCCAGTTTTAGGGGTGGTCGGGCTTGGGGTGGCAATCAGCCCCAGCATTTT.

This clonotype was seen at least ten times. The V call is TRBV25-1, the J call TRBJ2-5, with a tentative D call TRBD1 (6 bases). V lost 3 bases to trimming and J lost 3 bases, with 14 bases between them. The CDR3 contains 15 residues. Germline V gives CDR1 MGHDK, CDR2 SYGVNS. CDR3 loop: CASSDRNRAEETQYF. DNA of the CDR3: TGTGCCAGCAGTGATCGCAACAGGGCGGAAGAGACCCAGTACTTC.

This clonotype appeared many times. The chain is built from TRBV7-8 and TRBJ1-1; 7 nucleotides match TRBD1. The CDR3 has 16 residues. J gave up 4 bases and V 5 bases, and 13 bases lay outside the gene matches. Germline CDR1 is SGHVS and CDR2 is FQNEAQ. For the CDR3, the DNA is TGTGCCAGCAGCCCTTGGACAGGAGGCATGAGCACTGAAGCTTTCTTT. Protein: CASSPWTGGMSTEAFF.

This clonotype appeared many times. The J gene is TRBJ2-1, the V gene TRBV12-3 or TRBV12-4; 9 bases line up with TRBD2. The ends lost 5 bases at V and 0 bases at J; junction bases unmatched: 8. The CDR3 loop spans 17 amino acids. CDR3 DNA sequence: TGTGCCAGCAGTCTTTTGGCGGGACTAGCCTCCTACAATGAGCAGTTCTTC. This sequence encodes CASSLLAGLASYNEQFF.

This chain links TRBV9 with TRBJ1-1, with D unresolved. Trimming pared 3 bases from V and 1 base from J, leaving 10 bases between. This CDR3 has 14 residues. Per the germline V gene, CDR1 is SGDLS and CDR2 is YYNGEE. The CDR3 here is CASSERDPNTEAFF. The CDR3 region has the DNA TGTGCCAGCAGCGAGAGAGATCCGAACACTGAAGCTTTCTTT.

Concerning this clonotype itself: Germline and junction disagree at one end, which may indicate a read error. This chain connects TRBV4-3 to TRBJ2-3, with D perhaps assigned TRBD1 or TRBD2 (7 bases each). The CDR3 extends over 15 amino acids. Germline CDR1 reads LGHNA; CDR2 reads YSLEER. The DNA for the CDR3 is TGCGCCAGCAGGCAAGACAGGGAGGGAGCAGATACGCAGTATTTT. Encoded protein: CASRQDREGADTQYF.

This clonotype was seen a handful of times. The CDR3 sequence: CASSGGRNEQFF. CDR3 in DNA: TGTGCCTCTAGCGGGGGAAGGAATGAGCAGTTCTTC. V gene TRBV30 combines with J gene TRBJ2-1, with TRBD2 identical over 10 bases. The germline V gene encodes CDR1 GTSNPN and CDR2 SVGIG (reference sequence). The length of the CDR3 is 12 residues. Trimming removed 7 bases from V and 7 bases from J; junction bases left unmatched: 4.

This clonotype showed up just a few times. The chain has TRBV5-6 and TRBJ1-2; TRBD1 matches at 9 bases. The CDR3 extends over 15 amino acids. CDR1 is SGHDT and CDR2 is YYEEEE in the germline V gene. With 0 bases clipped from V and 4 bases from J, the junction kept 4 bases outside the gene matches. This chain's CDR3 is CASSLVGQGTYGYTF. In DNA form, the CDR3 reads TGTGCCAGCAGCTTGGTAGGACAGGGGACCTATGGCTACACCTTC.

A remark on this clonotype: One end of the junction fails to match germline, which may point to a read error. The CDR3 region is CASSLGDRQDF. The DNA of the CDR3 is TGTGCCAGCAGTTTGGGGGACCGCCAGGACTTC. The chain carries TRBV28 and TRBJ2-7; D may be TRBD1 or TRBD2 (5 bases each). Germline-derived CDR1 and CDR2 are MDHEN and SYDVKM. The CDR3 covers 11 residues.

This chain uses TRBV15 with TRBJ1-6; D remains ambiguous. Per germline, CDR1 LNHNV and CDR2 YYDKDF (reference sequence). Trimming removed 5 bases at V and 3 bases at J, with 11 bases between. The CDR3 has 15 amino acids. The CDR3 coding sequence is TGTGCCACCAGCCGGCGGACGGTCTATAATTCACCCCTCCACTTT. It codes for CATSRRTVYNSPLHF.

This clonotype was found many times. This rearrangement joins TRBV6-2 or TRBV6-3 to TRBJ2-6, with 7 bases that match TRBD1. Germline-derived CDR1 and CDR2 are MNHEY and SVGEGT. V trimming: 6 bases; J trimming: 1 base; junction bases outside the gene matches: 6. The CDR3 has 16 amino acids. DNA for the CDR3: TGTGCCAGCAGAAGCCCGGGACAGTCTGGGGCCAACGTCCTGACTTTC. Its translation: CASRSPGQSGANVLTF.

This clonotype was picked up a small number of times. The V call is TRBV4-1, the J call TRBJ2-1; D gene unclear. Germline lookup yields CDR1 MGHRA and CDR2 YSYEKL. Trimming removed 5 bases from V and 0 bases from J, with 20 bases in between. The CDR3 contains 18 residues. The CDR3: CASSNPSGRPSSYNEQFF. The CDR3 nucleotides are TGCGCCAGCAGCAACCCGTCTGGGCGACCCAGCTCCTACAATGAGCAGTTCTTC.

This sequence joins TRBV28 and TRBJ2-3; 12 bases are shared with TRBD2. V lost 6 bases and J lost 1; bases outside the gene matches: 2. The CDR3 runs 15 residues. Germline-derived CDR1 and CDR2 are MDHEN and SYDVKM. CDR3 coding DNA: TGTGCCAGCAGGACTAGCGGGGGTCGCACAGATACGCAGTATTTT. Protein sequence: CASRTSGGRTDTQYF.

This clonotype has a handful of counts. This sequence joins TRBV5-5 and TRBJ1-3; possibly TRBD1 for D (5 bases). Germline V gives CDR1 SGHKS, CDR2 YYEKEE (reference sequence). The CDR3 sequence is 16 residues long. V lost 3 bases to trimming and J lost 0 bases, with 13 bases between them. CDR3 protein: CASSWGADFSGNTIYF. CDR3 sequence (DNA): TGTGCCAGCAGCTGGGGCGCTGACTTCTCTGGAAACACCATATATTTT.

The CDR3 loop is CASSLARAGGFGTQYF. The CDR3 nucleotides are TGTGCCAGCAGCTTAGCGAGGGCAGGGGGCTTTGGTACGCAGTATTTT. The gene calls are TRBV7-6 and TRBJ2-3; 8 nucleotides agree with TRBD1. Per germline, CDR1 SGHVS and CDR2 FNYEAQ. This CDR3 spans 16 amino acids. The V gene end was trimmed by 0 bases and the J gene end by 8 bases; junction bases not matched to a gene: 10.

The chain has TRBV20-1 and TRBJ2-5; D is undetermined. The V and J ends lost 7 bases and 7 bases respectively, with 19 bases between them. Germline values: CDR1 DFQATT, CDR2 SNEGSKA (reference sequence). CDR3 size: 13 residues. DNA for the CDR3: TGCAGTGTTCATAGGTCCCAGCTTCTGACCCAGTACTTC. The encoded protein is CSVHRSQLLTQYF.

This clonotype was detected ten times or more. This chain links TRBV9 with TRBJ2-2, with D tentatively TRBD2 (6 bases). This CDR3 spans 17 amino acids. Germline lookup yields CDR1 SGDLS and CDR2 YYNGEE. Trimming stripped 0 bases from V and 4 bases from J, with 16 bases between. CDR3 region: CASSVVYRGIVTGELFF. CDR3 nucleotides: TGTGCCAGCAGCGTAGTGTACCGGGGGATCGTCACCGGGGAGCTGTTTTTT.

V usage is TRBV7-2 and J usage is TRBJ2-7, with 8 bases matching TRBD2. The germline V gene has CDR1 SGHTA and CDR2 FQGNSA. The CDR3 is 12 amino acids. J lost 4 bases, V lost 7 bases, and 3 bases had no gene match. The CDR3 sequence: CASTGGGYEQYF. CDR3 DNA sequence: TGTGCCAGCACCGGCGGGGGGTACGAGCAGTACTTC.

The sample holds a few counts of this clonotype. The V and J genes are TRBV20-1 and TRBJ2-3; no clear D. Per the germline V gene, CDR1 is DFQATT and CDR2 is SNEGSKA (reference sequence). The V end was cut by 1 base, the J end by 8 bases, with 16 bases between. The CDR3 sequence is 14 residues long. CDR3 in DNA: TGCAGTGCTAGAGTTCTTATGTCTTTTAGTACGCAGTATTTT. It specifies CSARVLMSFSTQYF.

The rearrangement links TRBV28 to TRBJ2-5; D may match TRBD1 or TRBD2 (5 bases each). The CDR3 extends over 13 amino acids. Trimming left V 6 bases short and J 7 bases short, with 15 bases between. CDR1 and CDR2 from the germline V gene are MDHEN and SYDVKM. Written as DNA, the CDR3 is TGTGCCAGCAGCCGTGGACGGGACCGGACCCAGTACTTC. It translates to CASSRGRDRTQYF. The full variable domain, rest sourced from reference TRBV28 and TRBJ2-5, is DVKVTQSSRYLVKRTGEKVFLECVQDMDHENMFWYRQDPGLGLRLIYFSYDVKMKEKGDIPEGYSVSREKKERFSLILESASTNQTSMYLCASSRGRDRTQYFGPGTRLLVL.